This TCR beta chain comes out of a study of blood T cell repertoires in COVID-19. Across the study: The United States, Italy and Spain provided the acute and convalescent COVID-19 samples. From T cells, B-cell-depleted T cells, or PBMCs came the material, which was cDNA or gDNA.

Original data processing: Reference gene primers were amplified, and this amplification served to estimate nucleated cell counts. Assay used: immunoSEQ multiplex PCR; TCRdb lists only in-frame clones, some missing. V, J and clone size are those of that table, while D and trimming were read from the DNA. The sample yields under 200,000 clones, around 86% seen once. The V gene's germline CDR1 is SEHNR and CDR2 FQNEAQ (reference sequence). The CDR3 is made up of 12 amino acids. J gave up 12 bases and V 2 bases, and 6 bases lay outside the gene matches. This sequence joins TRBV7-9 and TRBJ2-7; 8 nucleotides align to TRBD1. Source material: peripheral blood. This receptor was taken from a man between 65 and 85 years old who had recovered from COVID-19. The CDR3 nucleotides read TGTGCCAGCAGCTTACAGGACAGGGTGGCGTACTTC. Protein: CASSLQDRVAYF.